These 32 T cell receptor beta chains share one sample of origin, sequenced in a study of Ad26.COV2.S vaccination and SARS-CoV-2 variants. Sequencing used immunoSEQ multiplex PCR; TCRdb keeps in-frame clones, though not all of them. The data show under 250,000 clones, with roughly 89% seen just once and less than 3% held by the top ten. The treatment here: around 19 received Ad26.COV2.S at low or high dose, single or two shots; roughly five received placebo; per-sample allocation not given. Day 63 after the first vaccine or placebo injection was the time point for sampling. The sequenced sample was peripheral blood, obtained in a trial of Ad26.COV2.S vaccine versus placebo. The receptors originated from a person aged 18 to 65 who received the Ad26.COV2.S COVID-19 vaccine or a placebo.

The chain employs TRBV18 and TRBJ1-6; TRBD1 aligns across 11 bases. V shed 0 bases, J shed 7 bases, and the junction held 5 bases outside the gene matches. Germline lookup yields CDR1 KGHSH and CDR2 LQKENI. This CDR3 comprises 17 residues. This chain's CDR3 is CASSPPAGQGGNSPLHF. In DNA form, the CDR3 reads TGTGCCAGCTCACCACCGGCGGGACAGGGGGGAAATTCACCCCTCCACTTT.

The CDR3 loop reads CASRPSGMIDEQFF. The CDR3 DNA reads TGTGCCAGTCGCCCTAGCGGGATGATCGATGAGCAGTTCTTC. This chain connects TRBV19 to TRBJ2-1; TRBD2 agrees at 9 bases. Losses at the gene ends were 8 bases for V and 8 bases for J; bases not matched to a gene: 10. Germline V gene data show CDR1 as LNHDA and CDR2 as SQIVND (reference sequence). CDR3 length equals 14 residues.

Written as DNA, the CDR3 is TGTGCCAGCAGTCGGGGGCGGGAGTTCGAGCAGTACGTC. Its translation is CASSRGREFEQYV. The chain is built from TRBV12-3 or TRBV12-4 and TRBJ2-7; D may be TRBD2 (7 bases). The ends were cut back, 5 bases at V and 6 bases at J, with 14 bases in the middle. The CDR3 is made up of 13 amino acids.

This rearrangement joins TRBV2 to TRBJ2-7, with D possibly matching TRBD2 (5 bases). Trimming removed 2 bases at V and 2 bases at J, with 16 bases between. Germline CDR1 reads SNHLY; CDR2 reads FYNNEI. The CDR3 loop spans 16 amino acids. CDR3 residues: CASSESVEAGAYEQYF. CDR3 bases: TGTGCCAGCAGTGAATCGGTGGAGGCCGGGGCCTACGAGCAGTACTTC.

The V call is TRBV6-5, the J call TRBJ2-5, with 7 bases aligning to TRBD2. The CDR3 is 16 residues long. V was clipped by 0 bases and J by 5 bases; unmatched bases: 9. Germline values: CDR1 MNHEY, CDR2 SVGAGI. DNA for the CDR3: TGTGCCAGCAGTTACTCGAGAAGGAGCGGGACCGAGACCCAGTACTTC. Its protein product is CASSYSRRSGTETQYF.

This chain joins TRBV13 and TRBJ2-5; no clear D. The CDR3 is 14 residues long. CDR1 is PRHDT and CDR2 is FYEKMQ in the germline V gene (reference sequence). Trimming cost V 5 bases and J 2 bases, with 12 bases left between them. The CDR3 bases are TGTGCCAGCAGCCCTAGGGCGCGTCAAGAGACCCAGTACTTC. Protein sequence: CASSPRARQETQYF.

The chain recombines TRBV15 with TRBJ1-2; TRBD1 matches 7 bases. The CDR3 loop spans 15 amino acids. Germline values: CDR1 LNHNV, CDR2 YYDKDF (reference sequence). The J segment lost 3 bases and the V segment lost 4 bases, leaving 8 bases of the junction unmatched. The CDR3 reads CATSTQGGPYYGYTF. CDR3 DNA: TGTGCCACCAGCACCCAGGGGGGCCCCTACTATGGCTACACCTTC.

This CDR3 is CASSREGGAYEQYV. The CDR3 DNA reads TGCGCCAGCAGCCGGGAGGGGGGTGCCTACGAGCAGTACGTC. J is TRBJ2-7 and V is TRBV5-1; 8 nucleotides line up with TRBD2. V gave up 4 bases and J gave up 2 bases; unmatched junction bases: 5. The germline V gene encodes CDR1 SGHRS and CDR2 YFSETQ. The CDR3 totals 14 residues.

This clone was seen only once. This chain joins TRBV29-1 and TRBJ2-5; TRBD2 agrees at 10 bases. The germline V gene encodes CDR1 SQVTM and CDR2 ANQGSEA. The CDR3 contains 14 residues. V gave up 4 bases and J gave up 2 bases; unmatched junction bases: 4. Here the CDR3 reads CSVGQRGGQETQYF. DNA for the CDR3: TGCAGCGTTGGTCAGCGGGGGGGGCAAGAGACCCAGTACTTC.

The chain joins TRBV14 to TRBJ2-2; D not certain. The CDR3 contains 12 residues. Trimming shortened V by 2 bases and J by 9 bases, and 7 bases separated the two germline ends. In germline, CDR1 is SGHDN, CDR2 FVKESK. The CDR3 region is CASSQRRWELFF. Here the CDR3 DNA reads TGTGCCAGCAGCCAACGACGCTGGGAGCTGTTTTTT.

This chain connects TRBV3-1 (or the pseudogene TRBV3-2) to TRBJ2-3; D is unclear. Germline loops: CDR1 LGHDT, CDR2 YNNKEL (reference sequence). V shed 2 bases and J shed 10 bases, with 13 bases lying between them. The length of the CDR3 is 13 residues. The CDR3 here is CASSQSPLSPQYF. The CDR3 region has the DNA TGTGCCAGCAGCCAATCCCCATTATCCCCGCAGTATTTT.

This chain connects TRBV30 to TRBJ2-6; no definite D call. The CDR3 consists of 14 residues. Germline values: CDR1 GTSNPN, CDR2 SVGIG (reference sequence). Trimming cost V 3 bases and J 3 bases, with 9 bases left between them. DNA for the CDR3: TGTGCCTGGAGCCATGCCCGTGGGGCCAACGTCCTGACTTTC. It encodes CAWSHARGANVLTF.

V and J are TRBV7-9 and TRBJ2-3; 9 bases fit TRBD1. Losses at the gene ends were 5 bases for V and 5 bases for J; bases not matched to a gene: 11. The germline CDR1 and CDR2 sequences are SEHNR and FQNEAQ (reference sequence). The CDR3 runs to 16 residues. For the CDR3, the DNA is TGTGCCAGCAGCCGTCAACAGGGGGCAGTCATAGATACGCAGTATTTT. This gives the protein CASSRQQGAVIDTQYF.

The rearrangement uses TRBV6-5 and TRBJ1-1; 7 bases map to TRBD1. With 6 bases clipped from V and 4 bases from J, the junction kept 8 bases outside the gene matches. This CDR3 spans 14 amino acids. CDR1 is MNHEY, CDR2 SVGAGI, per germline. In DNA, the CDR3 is TGTGCCAGCAGAGACAGGGTTGGAGGCACTGAAGCTTTCTTT. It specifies CASRDRVGGTEAFF.

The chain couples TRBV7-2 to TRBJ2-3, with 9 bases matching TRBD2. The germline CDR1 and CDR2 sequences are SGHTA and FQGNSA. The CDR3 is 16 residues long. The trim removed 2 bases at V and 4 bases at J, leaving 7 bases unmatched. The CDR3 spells CASSLNPSGTPDTQYF. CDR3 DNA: TGTGCCAGCAGCTTAAATCCTAGCGGGACGCCAGATACGCAGTATTTT.

The CDR3 loop reads CASSPLRTSGRDTQYF. The CDR3 coding sequence is TGTGCCAGCAGCCCCTTAAGGACTAGCGGGAGGGATACGCAGTATTTT. This sequence joins TRBV14 and TRBJ2-3; 14 bases agree with TRBD2. V trimming: 4 bases; J trimming: 6 bases; junction bases outside the gene matches: 6. The V gene's germline CDR1 is SGHDN and CDR2 FVKESK. This CDR3 region has 16 residues.

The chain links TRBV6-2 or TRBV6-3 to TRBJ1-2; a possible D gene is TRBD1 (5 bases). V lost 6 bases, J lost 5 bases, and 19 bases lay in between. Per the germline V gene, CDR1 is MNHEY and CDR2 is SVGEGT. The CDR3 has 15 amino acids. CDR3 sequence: CASSSSGRAGYGYTF. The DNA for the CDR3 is TGTGCCAGCAGCTCCTCAGGGCGGGCGGGGTATGGCTACACCTTC.

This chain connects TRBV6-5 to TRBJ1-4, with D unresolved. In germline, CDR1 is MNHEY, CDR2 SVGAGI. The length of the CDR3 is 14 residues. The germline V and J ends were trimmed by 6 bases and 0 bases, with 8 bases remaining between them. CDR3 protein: CASSGRPTNEKLFF. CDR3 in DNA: TGTGCCAGCAGCGGCAGACCAACTAATGAAAAACTGTTTTTT.

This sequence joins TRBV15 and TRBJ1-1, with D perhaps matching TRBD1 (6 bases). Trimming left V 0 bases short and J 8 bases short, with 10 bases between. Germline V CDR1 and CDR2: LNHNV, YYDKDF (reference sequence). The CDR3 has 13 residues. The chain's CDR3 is CATSRDLDSEAFF. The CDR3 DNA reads TGTGCCACCAGCAGAGATTTGGACAGCGAAGCTTTCTTT.

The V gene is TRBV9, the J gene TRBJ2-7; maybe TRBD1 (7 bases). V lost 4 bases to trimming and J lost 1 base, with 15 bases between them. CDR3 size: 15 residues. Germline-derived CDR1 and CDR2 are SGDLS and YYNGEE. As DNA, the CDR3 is TGTGCCAGCAGCCGCCGGGGGACAGATTCCTACGAGCAGTACTTC. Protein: CASSRRGTDSYEQYF.

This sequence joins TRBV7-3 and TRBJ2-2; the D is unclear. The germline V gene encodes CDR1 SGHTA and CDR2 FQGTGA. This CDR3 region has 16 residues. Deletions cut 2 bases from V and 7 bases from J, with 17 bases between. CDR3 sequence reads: CASSLSRASRGGELFF. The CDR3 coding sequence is TGTGCCAGCAGCTTATCCCGGGCCTCTAGAGGCGGGGAGCTGTTTTTT.

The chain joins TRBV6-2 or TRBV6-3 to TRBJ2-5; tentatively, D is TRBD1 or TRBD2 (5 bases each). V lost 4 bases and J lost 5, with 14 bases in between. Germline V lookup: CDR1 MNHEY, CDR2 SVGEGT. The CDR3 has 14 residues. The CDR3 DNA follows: TGTGCCAGCAGTTCACCCGGGACCTGGGAGACCCAGTACTTC. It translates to CASSSPGTWETQYF.

CDR3 coding DNA: TGTGCCAGCAGTCCCGGGGGATCTCTAGCTTTCTTT. Translation: CASSPGGSLAFF. The chain recombines TRBV27 with TRBJ1-1; TRBD1 might be the D (5 bases). With 5 bases removed from V and 10 bases from J, the gap between germline ends came to 14 bases. This CDR3 has 12 amino acids. Germline V lookup: CDR1 MNHEY, CDR2 SMNVEV (reference sequence).

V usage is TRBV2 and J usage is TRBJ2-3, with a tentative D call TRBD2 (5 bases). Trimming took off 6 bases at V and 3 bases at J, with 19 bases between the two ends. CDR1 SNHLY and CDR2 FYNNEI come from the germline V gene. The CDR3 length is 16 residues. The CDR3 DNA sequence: TGTGCCAGCAGGGGCGGTCGGCCACGAGGGACAGATACGCAGTATTTT. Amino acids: CASRGGRPRGTDTQYF.

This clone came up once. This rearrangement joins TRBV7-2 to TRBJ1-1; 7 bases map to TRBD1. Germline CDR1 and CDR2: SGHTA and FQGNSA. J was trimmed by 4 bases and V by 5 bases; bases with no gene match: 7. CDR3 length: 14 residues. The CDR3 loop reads CASSPWTGPTEAFF. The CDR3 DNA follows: TGTGCCAGCAGCCCCTGGACAGGTCCCACTGAAGCTTTCTTT.

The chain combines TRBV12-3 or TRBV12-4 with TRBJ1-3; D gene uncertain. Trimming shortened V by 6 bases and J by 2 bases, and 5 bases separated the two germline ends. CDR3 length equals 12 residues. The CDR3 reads CASRPAGNTIYF. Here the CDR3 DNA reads TGTGCCAGCAGGCCGGCTGGAAACACCATATATTTT.

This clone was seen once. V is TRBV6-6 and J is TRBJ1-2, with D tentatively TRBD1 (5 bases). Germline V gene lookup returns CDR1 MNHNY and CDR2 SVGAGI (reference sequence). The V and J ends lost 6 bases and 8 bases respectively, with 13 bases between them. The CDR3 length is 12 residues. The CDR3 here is CASSRGDSGYTF. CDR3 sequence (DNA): TGTGCCAGCAGCCGCGGGGACTCCGGCTACACCTTC.

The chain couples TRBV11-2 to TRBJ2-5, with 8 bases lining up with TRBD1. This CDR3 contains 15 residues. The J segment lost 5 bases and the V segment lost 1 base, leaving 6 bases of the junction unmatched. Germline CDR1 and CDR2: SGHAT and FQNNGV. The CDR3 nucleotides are TGTGCCAGCAGCTTAGGCCGGACAGGGCGGGAGACCCAGTACTTC. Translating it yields CASSLGRTGRETQYF.

The CDR3 protein is CASGTSGYNEQFF. The CDR3 region has the DNA TGTGCCAGTGGGACTAGCGGGTACAATGAGCAGTTCTTC. The chain carries TRBV19 and TRBJ2-1; 12 positions match TRBD2. J gave up 4 bases and V 8 bases, and 0 bases lay outside the gene matches. CDR1 and CDR2 from the germline V gene are LNHDA and SQIVND (reference sequence). This CDR3 region has 13 residues.

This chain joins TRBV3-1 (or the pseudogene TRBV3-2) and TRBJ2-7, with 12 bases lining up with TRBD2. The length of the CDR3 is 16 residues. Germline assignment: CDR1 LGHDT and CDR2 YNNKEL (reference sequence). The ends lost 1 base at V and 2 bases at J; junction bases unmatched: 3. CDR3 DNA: TGTGCCAGCAGCCAAGGACTAGCGGGGGCCGCCTACGAGCAGTACTTC. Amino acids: CASSQGLAGAAYEQYF.

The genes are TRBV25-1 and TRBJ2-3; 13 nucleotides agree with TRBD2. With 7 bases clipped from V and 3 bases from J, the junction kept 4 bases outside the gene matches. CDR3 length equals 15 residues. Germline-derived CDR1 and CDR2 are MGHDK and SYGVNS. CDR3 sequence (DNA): TGTGCCAGCAAGGGGACTAGCGGGAAAACAGATACGCAGTATTTT. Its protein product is CASKGTSGKTDTQYF.

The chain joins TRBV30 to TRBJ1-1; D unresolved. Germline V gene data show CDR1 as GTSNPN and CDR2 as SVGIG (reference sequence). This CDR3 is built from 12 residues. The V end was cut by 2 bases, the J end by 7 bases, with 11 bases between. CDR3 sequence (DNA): TGTGCCTGGAGTACGACCGGGCTTGAAGCTTTCTTT. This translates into CAWSTTGLEAFF.